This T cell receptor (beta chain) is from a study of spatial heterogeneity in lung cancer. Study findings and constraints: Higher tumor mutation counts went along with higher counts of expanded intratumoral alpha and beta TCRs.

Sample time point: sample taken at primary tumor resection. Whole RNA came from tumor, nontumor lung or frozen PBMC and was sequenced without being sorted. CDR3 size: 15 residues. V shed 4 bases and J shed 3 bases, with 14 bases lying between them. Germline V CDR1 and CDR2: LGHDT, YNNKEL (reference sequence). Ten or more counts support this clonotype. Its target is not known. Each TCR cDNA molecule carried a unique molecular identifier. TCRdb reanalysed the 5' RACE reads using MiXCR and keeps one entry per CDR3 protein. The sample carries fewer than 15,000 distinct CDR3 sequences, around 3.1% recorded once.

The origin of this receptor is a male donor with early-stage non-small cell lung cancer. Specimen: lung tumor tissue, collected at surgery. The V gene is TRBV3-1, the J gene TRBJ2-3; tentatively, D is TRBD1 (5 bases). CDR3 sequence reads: CASSLGAGFTDTQYF. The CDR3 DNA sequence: TGTGCCAGCAGCCTTGGGGCCGGATTTACAGATACGCAGTATTTT.